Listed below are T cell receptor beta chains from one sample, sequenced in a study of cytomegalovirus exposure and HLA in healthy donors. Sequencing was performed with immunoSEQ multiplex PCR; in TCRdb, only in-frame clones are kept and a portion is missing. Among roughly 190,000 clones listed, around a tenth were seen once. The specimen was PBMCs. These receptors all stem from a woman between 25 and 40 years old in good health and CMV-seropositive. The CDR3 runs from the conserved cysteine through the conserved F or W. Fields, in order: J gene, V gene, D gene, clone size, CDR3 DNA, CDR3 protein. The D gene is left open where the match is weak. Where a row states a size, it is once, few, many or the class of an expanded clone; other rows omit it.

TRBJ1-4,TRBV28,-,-,TGTGCCAGCAGTTGGGGGGGGCCCCGCGACGAAACTAATGAAAAACTGTTTTTT,CASSWGGPRDETNEKLFF
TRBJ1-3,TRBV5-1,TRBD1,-,TGCGCCAGCAGCCTGGGACAGGCCCACTCTGGAAACACCATATATTTT,CASSLGQAHSGNTIYF
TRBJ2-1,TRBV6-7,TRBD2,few,TGTGCCAGCAAGCGGGAGAGCTCCTACAATGAGCAGTTCTTC,CASKRESSYNEQFF
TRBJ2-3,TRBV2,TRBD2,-,TGTGCCAGCAGGGCTAGCGGGAGCGATACGCAGTATTTT,CASRASGSDTQYF
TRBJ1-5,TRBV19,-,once,TGTGCCAGTAGTCCCCGGACACGGTCAGCTCAGCCCCAGCATTTT,CASSPRTRSAQPQHF
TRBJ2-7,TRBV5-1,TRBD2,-,TGCGCCAGCAGCTTGTCGAAGTGGGGGGGGTACGAGCAGTACTTC,CASSLSKWGGYEQYF
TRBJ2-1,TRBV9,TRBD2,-,TGTGCCAGCAGCTCACACGGACTAGTTTCCAATGAGCAGTTCTTC,CASSSHGLVSNEQFF
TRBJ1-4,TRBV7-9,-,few,TGTGCCAGCAGCTTAATGGAGGAAAAACTGTTTTTT,CASSLMEEKLFF
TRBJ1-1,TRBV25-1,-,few,TGTGCCAGCACTGACGGGACTGAAGCTTTCTTT,CASTDGTEAFF
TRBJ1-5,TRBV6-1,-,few,TGTGCCAGCAGTGACAGGGGTATTAGGGGCAATCAGCCCCAGCATTTT,CASSDRGIRGNQPQHF
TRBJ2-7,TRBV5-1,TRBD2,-,TGCGCCAGCAGCTTTCCCCCGACTAGCGGAGGCTCCTACGAGCAGTACTTC,CASSFPPTSGGSYEQYF
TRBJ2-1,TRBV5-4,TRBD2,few,TGTGCCAGCAGCTGGGGTAGCGGGTACAATGAGCAGTTCTTC,CASSWGSGYNEQFF
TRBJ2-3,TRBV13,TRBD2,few,TGTGCCAGCAGCTTCCTTACTAGCGCCGGCACAGATACGCAGTATTTT,CASSFLTSAGTDTQYF
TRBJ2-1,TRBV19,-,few,TGTGCCAGTAGTATAGATGACAACAATGAGCAGTTCTTC,CASSIDDNNEQFF